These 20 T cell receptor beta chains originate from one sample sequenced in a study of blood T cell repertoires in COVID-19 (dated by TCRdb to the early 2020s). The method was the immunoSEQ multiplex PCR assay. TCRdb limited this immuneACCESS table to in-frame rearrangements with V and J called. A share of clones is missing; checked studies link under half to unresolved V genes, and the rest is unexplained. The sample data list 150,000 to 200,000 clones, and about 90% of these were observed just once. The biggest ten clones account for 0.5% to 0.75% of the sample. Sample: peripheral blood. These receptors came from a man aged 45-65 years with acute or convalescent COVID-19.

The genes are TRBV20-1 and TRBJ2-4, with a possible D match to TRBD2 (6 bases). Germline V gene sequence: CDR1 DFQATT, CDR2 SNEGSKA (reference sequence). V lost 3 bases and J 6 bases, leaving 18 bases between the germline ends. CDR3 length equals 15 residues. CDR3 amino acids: CSASLEPSGGNIQYF. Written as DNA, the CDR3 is TGCAGTGCTAGTTTAGAACCATCCGGGGGAAACATTCAGTACTTC.

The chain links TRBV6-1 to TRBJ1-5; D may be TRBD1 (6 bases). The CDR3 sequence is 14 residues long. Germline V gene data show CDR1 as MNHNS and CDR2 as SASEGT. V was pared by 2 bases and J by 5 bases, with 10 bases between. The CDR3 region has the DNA TGTGCCAGCAGTGAAAGTGGGGGCGATCAGCCCCAGCATTTT. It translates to CASSESGGDQPQHF.

In DNA form, the CDR3 reads TGTGCCAGCAGCTACCTGGGACTAGCGGGGGGGCAGGACACCGGGGAGCTGTTTTTT. It translates to CASSYLGLAGGQDTGELFF. The V and J genes are TRBV6-6 and TRBJ2-2; 16 nucleotides agree with TRBD2. The CDR3 has 19 residues. Per the germline V gene, CDR1 is MNHNY and CDR2 is SVGAGI (reference sequence). The junction had 10 bases not matched to a gene; V was cut back by 6 bases and J by 3 bases.

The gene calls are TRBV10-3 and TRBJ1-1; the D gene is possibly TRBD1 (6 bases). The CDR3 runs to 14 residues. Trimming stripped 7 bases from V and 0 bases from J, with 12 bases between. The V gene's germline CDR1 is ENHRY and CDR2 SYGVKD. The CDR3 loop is CAIMTTGVNTEAFF. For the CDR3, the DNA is TGTGCCATCATGACGACAGGCGTGAACACTGAAGCTTTCTTT.

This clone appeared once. Here the CDR3 reads CASSTYRGPDPDTQYF. Written as DNA, the CDR3 is TGTGCCAGTAGCACCTACAGGGGGCCTGATCCAGATACGCAGTATTTT. The rearrangement links TRBV19 to TRBJ2-3; 9 bases align to TRBD1. The germline V gene has CDR1 LNHDA and CDR2 SQIVND (reference sequence). The V segment lost 6 bases and the J segment 4 bases; nucleotides outside the gene matches: 11. This CDR3 comprises 16 residues.

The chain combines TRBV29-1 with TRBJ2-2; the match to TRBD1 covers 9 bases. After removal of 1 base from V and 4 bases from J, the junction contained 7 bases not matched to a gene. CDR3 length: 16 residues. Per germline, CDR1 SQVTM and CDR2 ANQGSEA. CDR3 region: CSVEGLGQGVTGELFF. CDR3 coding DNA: TGCAGCGTTGAAGGCCTGGGACAGGGTGTCACCGGGGAGCTGTTTTTT.

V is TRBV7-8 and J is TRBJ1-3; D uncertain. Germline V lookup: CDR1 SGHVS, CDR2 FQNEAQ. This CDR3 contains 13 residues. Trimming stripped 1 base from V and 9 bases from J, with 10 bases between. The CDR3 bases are TGTGCCAGCAGCTTAGGACTGGCGGGCACCATATATTTT. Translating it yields CASSLGLAGTIYF.

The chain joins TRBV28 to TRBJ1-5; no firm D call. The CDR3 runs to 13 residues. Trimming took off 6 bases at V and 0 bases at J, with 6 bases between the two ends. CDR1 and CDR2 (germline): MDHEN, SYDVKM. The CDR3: CASRRDSNQPQHF. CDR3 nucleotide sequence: TGTGCCAGCAGGAGGGATAGCAATCAGCCCCAGCATTTT.

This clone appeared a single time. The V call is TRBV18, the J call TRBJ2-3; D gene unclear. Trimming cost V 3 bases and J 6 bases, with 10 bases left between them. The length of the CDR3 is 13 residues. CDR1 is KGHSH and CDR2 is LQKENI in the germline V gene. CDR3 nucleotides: TGTGCCAGCTCACCCCCCCCAGCGGATACGCAGTATTTT. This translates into CASSPPPADTQYF.

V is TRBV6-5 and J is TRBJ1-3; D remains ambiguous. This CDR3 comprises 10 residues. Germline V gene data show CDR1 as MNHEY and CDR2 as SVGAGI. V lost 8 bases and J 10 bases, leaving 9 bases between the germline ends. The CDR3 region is CASYRGTIYF. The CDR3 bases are TGTGCCAGCTATAGAGGTACCATATATTTT.

The CDR3 DNA follows: TGTGCCAGTACTACTACTGTTGGACTAGCGGGGCCCCAAGAGACCCAGTACTTC. Its translation is CASTTTVGLAGPQETQYF. This rearrangement joins TRBV19 to TRBJ2-5; 12 bases align to TRBD2. The CDR3 is made up of 18 amino acids. CDR1 is LNHDA and CDR2 is SQIVND in the germline V gene (reference sequence). V lost 7 bases to trimming and J lost 1 base; unmatched junction nucleotides: 13.

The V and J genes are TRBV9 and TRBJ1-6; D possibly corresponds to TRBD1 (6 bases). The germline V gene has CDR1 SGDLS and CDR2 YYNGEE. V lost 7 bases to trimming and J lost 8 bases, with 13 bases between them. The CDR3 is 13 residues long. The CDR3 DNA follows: TGTGCCAGCTCCACAGGGCTTTATTCACCCCTCCACTTT. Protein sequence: CASSTGLYSPLHF.

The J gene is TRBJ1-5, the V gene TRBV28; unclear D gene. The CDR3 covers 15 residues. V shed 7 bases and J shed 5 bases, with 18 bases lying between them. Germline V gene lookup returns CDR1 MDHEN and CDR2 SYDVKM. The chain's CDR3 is CASTLAASGYQPQHF. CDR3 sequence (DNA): TGTGCCAGCACCCTCGCGGCAAGTGGTTATCAGCCCCAGCATTTT.

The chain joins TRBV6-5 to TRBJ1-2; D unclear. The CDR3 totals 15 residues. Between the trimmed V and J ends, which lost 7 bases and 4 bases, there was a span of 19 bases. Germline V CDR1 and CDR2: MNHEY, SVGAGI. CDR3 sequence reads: CASTTSPRERYGYTF. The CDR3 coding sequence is TGTGCCAGCACTACCTCGCCGCGGGAGCGCTATGGCTACACCTTC.

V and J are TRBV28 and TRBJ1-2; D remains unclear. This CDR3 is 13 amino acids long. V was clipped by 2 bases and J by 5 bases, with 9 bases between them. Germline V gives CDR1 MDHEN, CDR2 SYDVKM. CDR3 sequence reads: CASSLGGNYGYTF. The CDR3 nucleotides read TGTGCCAGCAGTTTAGGAGGGAATTATGGCTACACCTTC.

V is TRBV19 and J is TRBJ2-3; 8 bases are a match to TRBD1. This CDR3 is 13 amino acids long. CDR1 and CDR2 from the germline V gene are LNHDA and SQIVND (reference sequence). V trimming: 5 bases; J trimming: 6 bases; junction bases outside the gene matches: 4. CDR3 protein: CASSRTGTDTQYF. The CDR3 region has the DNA TGTGCCAGTAGTCGGACAGGGACCGATACGCAGTATTTT.

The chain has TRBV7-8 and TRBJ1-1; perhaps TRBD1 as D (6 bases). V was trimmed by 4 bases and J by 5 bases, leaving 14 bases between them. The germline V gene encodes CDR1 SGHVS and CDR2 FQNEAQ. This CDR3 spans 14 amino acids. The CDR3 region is CASSSVRGFTEAFF. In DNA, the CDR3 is TGTGCCAGCAGCTCCGTCAGGGGCTTTACTGAAGCTTTCTTT. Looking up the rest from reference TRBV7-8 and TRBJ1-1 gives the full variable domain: GAGVSQSPRYKVAKRGQDVALRCDPISGHVSLFWYQQALGQGPEFLTYFQNEAQLDKSGLPSDRFFAERPEGSVSTLKIQRTQQEDSAVYLCASSSVRGFTEAFFGQGTRLTVV.

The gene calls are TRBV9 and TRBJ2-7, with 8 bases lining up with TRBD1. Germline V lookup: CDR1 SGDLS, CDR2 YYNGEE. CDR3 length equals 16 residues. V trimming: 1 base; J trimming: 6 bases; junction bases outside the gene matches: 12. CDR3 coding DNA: TGTGCCAGCAGCGTATTTCCGGACAGGGAGACTGCCGAGCAGTACGTC. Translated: CASSVFPDRETAEQYV.

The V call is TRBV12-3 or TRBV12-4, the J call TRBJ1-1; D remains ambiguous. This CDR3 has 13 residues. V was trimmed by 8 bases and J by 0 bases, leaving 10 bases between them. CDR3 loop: CASSEQLNTEAFF. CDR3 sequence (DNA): TGTGCCAGCTCGGAACAGTTGAACACTGAAGCTTTCTTT.

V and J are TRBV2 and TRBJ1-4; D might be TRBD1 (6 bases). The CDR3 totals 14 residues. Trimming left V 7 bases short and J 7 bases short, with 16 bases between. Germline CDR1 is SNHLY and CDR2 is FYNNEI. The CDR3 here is CASNMGALVEKLFF. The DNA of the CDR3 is TGTGCCAGCAACATGGGGGCGTTGGTTGAAAAACTGTTTTTT.